This T cell receptor beta chain stems from a study of cytomegalovirus exposure and HLA in healthy donors (dated by TCRdb to the late 2010s). Regarding the study in general: An earlier analysis of around 600 of the donors reported approximately 300 Gb of sequence data and 117 million unique TCR beta sequences from some 180 million T cells. An early release covering over 500 HLA-typed donors comprised roughly 300 gigabases of sequencing data and tens of millions of unique TCR sequences. Of the roughly 400 genotyped donors, around 81% fell in the genetic ancestry cluster associated with self-reported Caucasian donors. The study aimed to test whether signatures of past pathogen exposure could be identified by cataloging public T cell receptors. The T cell repertoires of roughly 660 subjects were profiled by immunosequencing and related to cytomegalovirus serostatus. Besides the first cohort of some 670 subjects, a separate validation cohort made up of over 100 different subjects was used. To predict cytomegalovirus infection status, the study brought together high-throughput TCR immunosequencing, statistical association of individual TCRs with disease status, and machine learning. A later analysis re-analyzed previously published TCR beta repertoires from 500 to 700 donors and added high-resolution HLA genotyping to study TCR occurrence patterns. Rather than drawing on any new phenotypic data, the later analysis identified candidate immune exposures from TCR beta sequences and the way those sequences occurred across donors. In an earlier analysis of over 550 of the donors, high-throughput TCR beta sequencing was used to judge whether each TCR beta V gene segment behaved as functional or pseudogenic. Alongside the repertoire data, information on donor age, sex, ethnicity and CMV serostatus was compiled. A later genetic analysis took genome-wide SNP genotypes for about 65% of the roughly 670 donors and used that subset as a discovery cohort. All discovery cohort repertoires had been generated on a single sequencing platform. HLA typing covered class I and class II loci at four-digit resolution. Typing coverage varied by locus: roughly 620-640 donors for A, B, C, DRB1 and DQB1; roughly 510 for DQA1; about 570 for DPA1; around 490 for DPB1. Because of strong linkage in the cohort, a handful of DR-DQ haplotypes were treated as single units for association and clustering. Among some 410 genotyped donors of the cohort, an average of roughly 230,000 unique TCR beta nucleotide sequences was sequenced per donor, of which about 18% were non-productive. Findings and caveats that apply to the study as a whole: The authors suggested that the approach could potentially be generalized to other disease states and immunological phenotypes. The earlier analysis of 587 of the donors excluded 15 to 20 rarely observed V segments, including chromosome 9 orphons, because counts were too low. Some IMGT-functional V segments, including TRBV6-2 and TRBV6-3, could not be distinguished by the 87-base-pair reads and were therefore excluded. Most TCR sequences were observed very rarely across donors, whereas some public TCRs were present in many individuals. HLA typing was unavailable for some donors at each locus, so association tests used only the typed subset. At a false discovery rate of 0.05, a later analysis linked under 20,000 TCR beta sequences to specific HLA alleles. A group of highly shared sequence variants was considered likely to be a technical artifact of the sequencing pipeline. Correlated functional status among segregating V segments might reflect linkage disequilibrium, but an unknown experimental factor could not be ruled out. A later analysis found that most CMV-associated TCR beta chains appeared HLA-restricted, with HLA associations seemingly driven largely by CMV exposure. In an earlier analysis of 587 of the donors, most TCR beta V segments appeared in productive rearrangements about 87% or about 30% of the time, broadly matching IMGT annotations. In vitro tests confirmed that a few of the cytomegalovirus-associated TCR beta chains recognize cytomegalovirus antigens. Strong co-occurrence of HLA alleles, especially DR and DQ, made assigning TCR associations to individual alleles difficult. Several of the top co-occurrence clusters appeared to be linked to parvovirus B19, influenza, CMV and Epstein-Barr virus, according to a later analysis. A later genetic analysis associated a missense DCLRE1C variant with V-gene and J-gene trimming of TCR beta chains, and an independent cohort replicated the association. The presence/absence analyses assumed that sequencing depth was roughly uniform across donors, and that assumption may not be true. CMV serostatus was the only immune exposure information available for the cohort. The classifier was reported to diagnose cytomegalovirus status with high specificity and sensitivity in both the original and validation cohorts. In the study, 150 to 200 TCR beta chains were listed as associated with cytomegalovirus. Compared with the approximately 670-donor mean, donors in an Asian-associated ancestry cluster had fewer N-insertions in productive TCRs, according to a later genetic analysis. The cohort was sequenced for TCR beta chains only, and without alpha or paired-chain data the features that could be detected were limited. A further reported finding was that TCR beta sequences accurately predicted the HLA-A and HLA-B alleles for most subjects in the first cohort. In a later analysis, HLA-associated TCR beta chains were found to be more clonally expanded and to have lower generation probabilities than equally common non-associated chains. In a later analysis, TCR association rates were found to vary across HLA loci, with the most associated TCRs seen for DRB1 alleles and the fewest for HLA-C alleles.

Of note for this clone: The antigen it recognizes is unknown. Per-base qualities were not stored, and no clone one base away is much larger.

Including the terminal cysteine and phenylalanine, the CDR3 comprises 14 residues. Only the CDR3 DNA stays, 42 bases, in frame from base 1. Trimming at the junction amounts to 1 base on V and 5 bases on J, and the germline ends lie 12 bases apart. The germline V gene (reference sequence) sets CDR1 to SEHNR and CDR2 to FQNEAQ. Library construction relied on the immunoSEQ multiplex PCR assay. For the multiplex PCR, a mixture combining 60 forward primers for TCR Vbeta segments and 13 reverse primers for TCR Jbeta segments was used. A multiplex PCR assay on genomic DNA amplified the CDR3 region of rearranged TCR beta genes. The amplified TCR beta libraries were sequenced on the Illumina HiSeq System as 87-base-pair reads. The paper's data handling went like this. A later analysis tallied 70 million to 100 million unique TCR beta chains across the approximately 670 repertoires, and about 10 million of those chains were shared by two or more donors. Raw reads were error-corrected and collapsed into unique sequences by a nearest-neighbor algorithm in which closely related sequences were merged to remove PCR and sequencing errors. CDR3 sequences were aligned to IMGT reference sequences to assign V, D and J gene segments. For a sequence to be retained, at least a six-nucleotide match to both a V gene segment and a J gene segment was required. A rearrangement was called productive if the CDR3 had no stop codons and remained in frame with V and J, and every other rearrangement was called non-productive. Following IMGT convention, CDR3 was defined as the stretch from the second conserved V-encoded cysteine up to the conserved J-encoded phenylalanine. In an earlier analysis of just under 600 of the donors, sequences lacking an unambiguous match to a single V gene segment were excluded. An earlier analysis of fewer than 650 of the donors classified V segments as functional when productive rearrangements were above 56.7% and as segregating when the standard deviation between donors was above 5%. A statistical classification framework was built for diagnosing cytomegalovirus status from the catalog of TCR beta chain sequences. In a later analysis, V and J genes were assigned by comparing TCR nucleotide sequences against IMGT/GENE-DB human TR gene sequences. A later analysis assigned CDR3 sequences and most-parsimonious VDJ recombination scenarios with the TCRdist pipeline. In a later analysis, every TCR beta chain was defined by the combination of its CDR3 amino acid sequence and its V-gene family, and reads without a unique V-gene family were dropped. As a way to deal with suspected cross-contamination and a sequencing artifact, a later analysis dropped 450 to 700 nucleotide sequences that were highly shared and had low generation probability. A later analysis calculated a clonal expansion index for each public chain from normalized within-repertoire ranks of inferred template counts. A later analysis computed generation probabilities with a VDJ recombination model fitted to out-of-frame rearrangements, and checked the results against IGoR. In a later analysis, hypergeometric tests were used to score TCR-TCR, TCR-HLA and TCR-CMV co-occurrence, with a repertoire-size bias correction applied to TCR pairs. In a later analysis, false discovery rates were estimated by permuting HLA or CMV assignments 20 times. A later analysis grouped co-occurring TCRs with DBSCAN, adding TCRdist sequence similarity when clustering within HLA-allele-positive subsets. Co-occurrence clustering excluded repertoires with fewer than 30,000 or more than 120,000 public chains, plus five with anomalous nucleotide sharing. Drawn from immuneACCESS, this table holds only the in-frame rearrangements with V and J called that TCRdb kept. Clones are partly lost; checked studies trace under half to an unresolved V gene and leave the rest unexplained. That table supplies the V and J calls and clone size; D and trimming were determined from the DNA. Within this sample are roughly 90,000 clones, with around 84% of them counted one time only. The top ten clonotypes cover 4.5% to 5.5% of the sample.

In total, roughly 670 healthy bone marrow donors made up the cohort. At the time of sampling, every cohort member was nominally healthy, though immune exposures that went unrecorded were likely present. The donor was CMV seropositive and belonged to the group of a few hundred seropositive cohort members. A peripheral blood sample was provided by each donor, and peripheral blood mononuclear cells were used for TCR beta sequencing. Genomic DNA was extracted from the blood cell samples with the Qiagen DNeasy Blood Extraction Kit. The sample comprised PBMCs. The chain links TRBV7-9 with TRBJ2-7; TRBD2 is perhaps the D gene, given 6 matching bases. This clonotype was sampled from a woman aged 35 to 49 in good health and CMV-seropositive. The bases read TGTGCCAGCAGCTTAGAGACTAGTATCCACGAGCAGTACTTC. It translates to CASSLETSIHEQYF.